Following are 6 T cell receptor beta chains from one sample sequenced in a study of PD-L1 blockade in urothelial cancer. Regarding time point: pretreatment peripheral blood. Clones were read by immunoSEQ multiplex PCR, and TCRdb kept only the in-frame ones, dropping some. This table has about 38,000 clones, 85% appearing once. Sample: PBMCs, taken around atezolizumab (anti-PD-L1) treatment. The receptors originated from a man older than 75 with urothelial cancer.

The genes are TRBV25-1 and TRBJ2-2, with TRBD2 matching over 10 bases. Germline lookup yields CDR1 MGHDK and CDR2 SYGVNS. The CDR3 runs to 16 residues. Unmatched junction bases numbered 4, after V lost 6 bases and J lost 0 bases. The CDR3 protein is CASSIAGGSNTGELFF. CDR3 DNA sequence: TGTGCCAGCAGCATAGCGGGAGGCTCGAACACCGGGGAGCTGTTTTTT.

This chain links TRBV7-2 with TRBJ1-3; 7 positions agree with TRBD1. Germline CDR1 SGHTA, CDR2 FQGNSA. This CDR3 contains 16 residues. J lost 4 bases, V lost 2 bases, and 8 bases had no gene match. CDR3: CASSLRAQGGGNTIYF. CDR3 nucleotide sequence: TGTGCCAGCAGCTTAAGGGCCCAGGGGGGAGGAAACACCATATATTTT.

Written as DNA, the CDR3 is TGTGCCAGCAGTTACTCGGGTGCTAGCGTCCACGGCGAGCAGTACTTC. Translation gives CASSYSGASVHGEQYF. The chain carries TRBV6-6 and TRBJ2-7, with a weak D call TRBD2 (6 bases). Trimming left V 0 bases short and J 6 bases short, with 18 bases between. The CDR3 is 16 residues long. Per germline, CDR1 MNHNY and CDR2 SVGAGI (reference sequence).

The rearrangement joins TRBV5-1 to TRBJ1-4; D gene uncertain. V was clipped by 4 bases and J by 5 bases, with 9 bases between them. Germline V gene data show CDR1 as SGHRS and CDR2 as YFSETQ. This CDR3 is 13 amino acids long. This CDR3 is CASSPGRNEKLFF. Here the CDR3 DNA reads TGCGCCAGCAGCCCAGGCAGGAATGAAAAACTGTTTTTT.

The J gene is TRBJ2-7, the V gene TRBV18; D gene ambiguous. The CDR3 runs to 13 residues. Trimming pared 3 bases from V and 3 bases from J, leaving 9 bases between. The V gene's germline CDR1 is KGHSH and CDR2 LQKENI. This CDR3 is CASSPTRGYEQYF. CDR3 DNA: TGTGCCAGCTCACCGACACGTGGCTACGAGCAGTACTTC.

The chain couples TRBV27 to TRBJ1-1, with D possibly TRBD1 on 5 matching bases. Germline CDR1 MNHEY, CDR2 SMNVEV (reference sequence). This CDR3 has 15 residues. Trimming cost V 5 bases and J 4 bases, with 17 bases left between them. CDR3 in amino acids: CASSGYPGDRTEAFF. CDR3 in DNA: TGTGCCAGCAGTGGTTATCCGGGGGACCGCACTGAAGCTTTCTTT.